This T cell receptor (beta chain) originates from a study of T cell responses to AZD1222 COVID-19 vaccine. General study findings and limits: Nearly half of the spike-specific TCRs reportedly recognize variant regions that carry no mutations. Spike-specific TCR breadth and depth went up after people got two AZD1222 doses.

The CDR3 is 15 residues long. Trimming took 3 bases from V and 3 from J, leaving 14 bases between them. The germline V gene has CDR1 LNHDA and CDR2 SQIVND (reference sequence). This clone occurred a few times. The target antigen is unknown. Clones were read by immunoSEQ multiplex PCR, and TCRdb kept only the in-frame ones, dropping some. The data show 150,000 to 200,000 clones, about 86% seen once. Investigators merged groups given second doses at roughly 4 or roughly 12 weeks. The material was peripheral blood, obtained 28 days after the second AZD1222 dose. This rearrangement joins TRBV19 to TRBJ2-5, with a weak D call TRBD1 (7 bases). This TCR was recovered from an adult who received the AZD1222 COVID-19 vaccine. The CDR3 spells CASSIQGGQKETQYF. For the CDR3, the DNA is TGTGCCAGTAGTATTCAGGGGGGACAAAAAGAGACCCAGTACTTC.